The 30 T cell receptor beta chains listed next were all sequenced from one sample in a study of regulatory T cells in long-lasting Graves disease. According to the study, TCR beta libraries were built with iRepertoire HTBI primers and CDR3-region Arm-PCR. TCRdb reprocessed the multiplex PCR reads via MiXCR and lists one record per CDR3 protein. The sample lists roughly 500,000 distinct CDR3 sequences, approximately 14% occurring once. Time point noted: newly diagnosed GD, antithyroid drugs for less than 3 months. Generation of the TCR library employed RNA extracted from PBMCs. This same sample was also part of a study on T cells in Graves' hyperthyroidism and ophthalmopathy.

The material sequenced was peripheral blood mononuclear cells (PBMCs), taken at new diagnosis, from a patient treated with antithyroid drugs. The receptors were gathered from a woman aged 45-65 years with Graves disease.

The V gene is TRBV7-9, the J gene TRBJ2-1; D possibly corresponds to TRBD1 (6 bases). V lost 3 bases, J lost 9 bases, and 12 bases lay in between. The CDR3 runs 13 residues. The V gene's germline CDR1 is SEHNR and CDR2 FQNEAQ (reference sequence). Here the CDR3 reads CASSFNRDGEQFF. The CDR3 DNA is TGTGCCAGCAGCTTCAACAGGGATGGTGAGCAGTTCTTC.

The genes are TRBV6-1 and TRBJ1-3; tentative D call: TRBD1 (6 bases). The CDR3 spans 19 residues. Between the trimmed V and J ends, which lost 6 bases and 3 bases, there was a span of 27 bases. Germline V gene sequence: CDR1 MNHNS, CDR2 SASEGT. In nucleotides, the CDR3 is TGTGCCAGCAGCAATACTGCCCACAGGGCAGGGAGAGTTGGAAACACCATATATTTT. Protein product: CASSNTAHRAGRVGNTIYF.

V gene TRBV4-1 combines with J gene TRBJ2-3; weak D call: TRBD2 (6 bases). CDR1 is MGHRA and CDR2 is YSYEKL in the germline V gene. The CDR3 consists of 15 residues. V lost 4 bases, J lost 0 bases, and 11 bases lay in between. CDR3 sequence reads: CASSPEGRSTDTQYF. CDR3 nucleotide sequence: TGCGCCAGCAGCCCGGAGGGACGGAGCACAGATACGCAGTATTTT.

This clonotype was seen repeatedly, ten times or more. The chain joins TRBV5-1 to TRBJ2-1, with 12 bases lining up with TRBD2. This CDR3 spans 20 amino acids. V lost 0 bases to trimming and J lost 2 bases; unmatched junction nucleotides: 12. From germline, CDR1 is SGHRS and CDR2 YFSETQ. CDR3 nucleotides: TGCGCCAGCAGCTTGGAGGGACACGTGCTAGCGGGAGGGACCTACAATGAGCAGTTCTTC. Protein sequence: CASSLEGHVLAGGTYNEQFF.

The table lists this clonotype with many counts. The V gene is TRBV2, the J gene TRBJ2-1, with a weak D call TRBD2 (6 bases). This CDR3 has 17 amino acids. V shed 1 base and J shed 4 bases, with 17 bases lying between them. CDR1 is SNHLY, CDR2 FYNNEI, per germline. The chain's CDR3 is CASSEGPLATKYNEQFF. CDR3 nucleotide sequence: TGTGCCAGCAGTGAAGGGCCGCTAGCGACCAAGTACAATGAGCAGTTCTTC.

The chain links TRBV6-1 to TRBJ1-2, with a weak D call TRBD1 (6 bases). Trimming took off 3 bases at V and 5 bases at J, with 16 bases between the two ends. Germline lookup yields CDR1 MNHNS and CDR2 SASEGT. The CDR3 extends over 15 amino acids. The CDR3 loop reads CASSDLAGESYGYTF. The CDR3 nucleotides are TGTGCCAGCAGTGACCTGGCAGGGGAAAGTTATGGCTACACCTTC.

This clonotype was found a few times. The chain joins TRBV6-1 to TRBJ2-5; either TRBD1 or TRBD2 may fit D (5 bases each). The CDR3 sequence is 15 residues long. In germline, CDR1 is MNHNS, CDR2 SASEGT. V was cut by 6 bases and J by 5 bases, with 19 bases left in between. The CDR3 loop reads CASRAGAGIGETQYF. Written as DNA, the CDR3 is TGTGCCAGCAGGGCCGGGGCAGGGATCGGGGAGACCCAGTACTTC.

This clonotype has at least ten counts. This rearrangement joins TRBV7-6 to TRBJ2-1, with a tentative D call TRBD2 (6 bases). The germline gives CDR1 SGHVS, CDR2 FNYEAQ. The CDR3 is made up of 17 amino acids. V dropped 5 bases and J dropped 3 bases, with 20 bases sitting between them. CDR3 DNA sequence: TGTGCCAGCAGCCGACAAGGGGCGGGACGCATCTACAATGAGCAGTTCTTC. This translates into CASSRQGAGRIYNEQFF.

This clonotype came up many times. The CDR3 here is CASSLSGANTEAFF. In nucleotides, the CDR3 is TGTGCCAGCAGCTTATCAGGGGCGAACACTGAAGCTTTCTTT. The J gene is TRBJ1-1, the V gene TRBV7-2, with D tentatively TRBD1 (6 bases). Germline V gives CDR1 SGHTA, CDR2 FQGNSA. The CDR3 sequence is 14 residues long. The germline V and J ends were trimmed by 2 bases and 1 base, with 8 bases remaining between them.

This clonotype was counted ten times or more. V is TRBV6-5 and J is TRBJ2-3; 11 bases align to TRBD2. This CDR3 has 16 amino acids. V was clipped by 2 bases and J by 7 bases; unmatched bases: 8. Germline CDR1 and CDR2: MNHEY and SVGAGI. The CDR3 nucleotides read TGTGCCAGCAGTTACGATTTGTCTAGCGGGAGGTATACGCAGTATTTT. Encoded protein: CASSYDLSSGRYTQYF.

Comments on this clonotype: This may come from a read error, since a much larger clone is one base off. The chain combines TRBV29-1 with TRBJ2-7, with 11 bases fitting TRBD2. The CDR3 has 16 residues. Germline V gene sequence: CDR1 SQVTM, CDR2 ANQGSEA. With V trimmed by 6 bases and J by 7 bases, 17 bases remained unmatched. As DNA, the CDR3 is TGCAGCGTGCGACGACTAGCGGGAAGCACCTACAATGAGCAGTACTTC. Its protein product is CSVRRLAGSTYNEQYF.

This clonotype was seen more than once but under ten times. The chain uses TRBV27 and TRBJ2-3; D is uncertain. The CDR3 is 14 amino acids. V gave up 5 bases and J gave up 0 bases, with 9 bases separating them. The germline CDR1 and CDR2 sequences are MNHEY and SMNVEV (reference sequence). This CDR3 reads CASSISSSTDTQYF. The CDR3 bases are TGTGCCAGCAGTATCTCTTCTAGCACAGATACGCAGTATTTT.

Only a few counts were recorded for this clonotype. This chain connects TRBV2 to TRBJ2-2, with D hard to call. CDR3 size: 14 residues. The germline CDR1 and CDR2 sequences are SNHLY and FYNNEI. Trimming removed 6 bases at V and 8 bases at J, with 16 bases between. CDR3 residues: CASSWTDIRGELFF. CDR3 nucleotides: TGTGCCAGCAGCTGGACGGATATAAGGGGGGAGCTGTTTTTT.

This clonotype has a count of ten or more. The CDR3 loop reads CASGEREVLEQYF. CDR3 DNA sequence: TGTGCCAGCGGGGAGCGGGAGGTCCTAGAGCAGTACTTC. The V call is TRBV2, the J call TRBJ2-7, with 9 nucleotides matching TRBD2. The V segment lost 8 bases and the J segment 7 bases; nucleotides outside the gene matches: 9. CDR1 is SNHLY, CDR2 FYNNEI, per germline. The CDR3 consists of 13 residues.

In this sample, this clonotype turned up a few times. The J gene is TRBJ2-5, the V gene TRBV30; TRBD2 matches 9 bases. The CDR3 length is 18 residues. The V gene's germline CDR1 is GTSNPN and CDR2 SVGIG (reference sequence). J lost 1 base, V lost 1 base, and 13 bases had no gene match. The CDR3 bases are TGTGCCTGGAGTGCGGGGGGGGGGCTAGCGGGAATCCAAGAGACCCAGTACTTC. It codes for CAWSAGGGLAGIQETQYF.

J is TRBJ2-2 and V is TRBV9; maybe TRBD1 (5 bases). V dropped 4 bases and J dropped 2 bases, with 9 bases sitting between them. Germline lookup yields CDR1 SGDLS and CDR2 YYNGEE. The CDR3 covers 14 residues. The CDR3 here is CASSHDSNTGELFF. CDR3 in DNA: TGTGCCAGCAGCCACGACAGTAACACCGGGGAGCTGTTTTTT.

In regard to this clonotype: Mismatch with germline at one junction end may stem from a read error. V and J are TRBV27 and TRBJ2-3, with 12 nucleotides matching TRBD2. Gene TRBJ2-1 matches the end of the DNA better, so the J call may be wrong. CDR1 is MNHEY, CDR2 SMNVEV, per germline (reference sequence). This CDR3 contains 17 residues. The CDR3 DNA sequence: TGTGCCAGCAGTTTAGAAGCTGGACTAGCGGGGAACAATGGGCAGTTCTTC. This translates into CASSLEAGLAGNNGQFF.

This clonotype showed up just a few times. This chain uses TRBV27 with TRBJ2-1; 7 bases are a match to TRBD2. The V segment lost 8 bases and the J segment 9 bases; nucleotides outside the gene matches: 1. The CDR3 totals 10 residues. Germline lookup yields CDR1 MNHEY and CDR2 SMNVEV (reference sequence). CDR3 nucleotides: TGTGCCAGCGGACTAGGTGAGCAGTTCTTC. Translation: CASGLGEQFF.

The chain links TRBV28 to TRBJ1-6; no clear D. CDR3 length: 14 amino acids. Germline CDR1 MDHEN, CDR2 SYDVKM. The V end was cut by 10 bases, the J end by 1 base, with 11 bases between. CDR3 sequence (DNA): TGTGCCACTTCCGGACGATCCTATAATTCACCCCTCCACTTT. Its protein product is CATSGRSYNSPLHF.

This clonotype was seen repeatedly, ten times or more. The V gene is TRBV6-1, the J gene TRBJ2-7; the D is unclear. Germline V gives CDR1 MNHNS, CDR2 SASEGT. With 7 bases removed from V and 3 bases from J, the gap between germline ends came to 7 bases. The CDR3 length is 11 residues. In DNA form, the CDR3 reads TGTGCCAGCAAGATGAACTACGAGCAGTACTTC. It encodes CASKMNYEQYF.

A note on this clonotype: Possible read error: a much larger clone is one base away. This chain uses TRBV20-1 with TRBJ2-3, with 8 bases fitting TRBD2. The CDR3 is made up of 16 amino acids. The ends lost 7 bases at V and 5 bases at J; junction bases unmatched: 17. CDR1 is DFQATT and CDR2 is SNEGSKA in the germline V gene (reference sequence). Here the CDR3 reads CSVSGMLSKSGDTQYF. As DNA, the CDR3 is TGCAGTGTTAGCGGGATGCTCTCCAAATCGGGAGATACGCAGTATTTT.

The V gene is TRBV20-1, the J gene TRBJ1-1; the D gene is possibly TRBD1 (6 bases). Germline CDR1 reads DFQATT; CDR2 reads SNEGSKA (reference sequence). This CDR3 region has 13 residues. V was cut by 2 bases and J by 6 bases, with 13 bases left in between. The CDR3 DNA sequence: TGCAGTGCTAGAAGGGGGTCAGGGGCTGAAGCTTTCTTT. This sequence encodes CSARRGSGAEAFF.

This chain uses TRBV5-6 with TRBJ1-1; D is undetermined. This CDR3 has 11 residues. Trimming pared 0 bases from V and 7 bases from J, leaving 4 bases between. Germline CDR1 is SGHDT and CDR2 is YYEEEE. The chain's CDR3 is CASSLVDEAFF. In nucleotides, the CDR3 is TGTGCCAGCAGCTTGGTTGATGAAGCTTTCTTT.

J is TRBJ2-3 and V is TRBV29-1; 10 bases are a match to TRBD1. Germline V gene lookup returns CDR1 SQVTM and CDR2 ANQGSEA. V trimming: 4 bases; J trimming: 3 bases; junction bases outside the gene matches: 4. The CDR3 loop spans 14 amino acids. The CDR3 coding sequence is TGCAGCGTTGGGGACAGGGGTGGGACAGATACGCAGTATTTT. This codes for CSVGDRGGTDTQYF.

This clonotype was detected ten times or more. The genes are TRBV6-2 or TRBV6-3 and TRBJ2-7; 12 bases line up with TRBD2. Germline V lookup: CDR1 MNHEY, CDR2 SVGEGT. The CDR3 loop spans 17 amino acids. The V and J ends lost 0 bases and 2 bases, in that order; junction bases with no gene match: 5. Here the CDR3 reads CASSYSPRLAGAYEQYF. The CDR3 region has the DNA TGTGCCAGCAGTTACTCGCCGCGACTAGCGGGAGCCTACGAGCAGTACTTC.

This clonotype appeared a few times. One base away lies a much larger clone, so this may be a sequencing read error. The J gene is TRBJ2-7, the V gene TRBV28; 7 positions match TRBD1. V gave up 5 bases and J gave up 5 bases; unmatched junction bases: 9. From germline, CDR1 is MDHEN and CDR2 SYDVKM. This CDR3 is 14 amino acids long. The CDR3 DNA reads TGTGCCAGCAGTGAACCCAGGACAGGAGACGAGCAGTACTTC. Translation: CASSEPRTGDEQYF. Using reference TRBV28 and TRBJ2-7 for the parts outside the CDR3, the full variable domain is DVKVTQSSRYLVKRTGEKVFLECVQDMDHENMFWYRQDPGLGLRLIYFSYDVKMKEKGDIPEGYSVSREKKERFSLILESASTNQTSMYLCASSEPRTGDEQYFGPGTRLTVT.

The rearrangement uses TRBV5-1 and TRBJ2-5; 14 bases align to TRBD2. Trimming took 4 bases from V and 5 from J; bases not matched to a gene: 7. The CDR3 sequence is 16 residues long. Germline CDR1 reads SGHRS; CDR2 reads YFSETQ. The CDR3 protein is CASSMGTSGSGETQYF. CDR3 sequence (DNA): TGCGCCAGCAGCATGGGGACTAGCGGGAGTGGGGAGACCCAGTACTTC.

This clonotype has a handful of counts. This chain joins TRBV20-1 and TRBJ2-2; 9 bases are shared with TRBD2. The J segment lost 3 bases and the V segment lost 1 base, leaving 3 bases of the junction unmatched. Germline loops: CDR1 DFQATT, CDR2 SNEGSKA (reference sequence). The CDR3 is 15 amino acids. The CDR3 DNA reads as TGCAGTGCTAGAGGGCTAGCGGGATACACCGGGGAGCTGTTTTTT. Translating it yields CSARGLAGYTGELFF.

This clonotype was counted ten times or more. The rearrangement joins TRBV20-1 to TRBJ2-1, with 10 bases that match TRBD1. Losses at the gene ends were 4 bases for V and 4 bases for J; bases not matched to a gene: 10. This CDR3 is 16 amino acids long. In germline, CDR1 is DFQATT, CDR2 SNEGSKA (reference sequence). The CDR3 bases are TGCAGTGCTACCCGCCGGGACAGGGGACTTTACAATGAGCAGTTCTTC. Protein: CSATRRDRGLYNEQFF.

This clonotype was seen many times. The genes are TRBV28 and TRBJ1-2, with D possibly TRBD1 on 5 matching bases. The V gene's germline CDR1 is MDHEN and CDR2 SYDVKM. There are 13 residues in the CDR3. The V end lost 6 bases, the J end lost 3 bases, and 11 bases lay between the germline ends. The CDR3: CASRRGSDYGYTF. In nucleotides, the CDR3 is TGTGCCAGCAGGAGGGGCTCAGACTATGGCTACACCTTC.